One and the same sample provided the 28 T cell receptor beta chains below, sequenced in a study of blood T cell repertoires in COVID-19 (TCRdb year 2020). Library prep was done by the immunoSEQ multiplex PCR assay. TCRdb's version of the immuneACCESS table is confined to in-frame rearrangements and falls short of the full clone set. An unresolved V gene accounts for under half of the shortfall where checked; the remainder is of unknown origin. The sample table contains roughly 130,000 clones; only one count was recorded for approximately 80% of them. The ten top clones hold 12% of the sample. Specimen: peripheral blood. The receptor set was obtained from a woman aged 55-69 years with acute or convalescent COVID-19.

The chain recombines TRBV5-1 with TRBJ2-3, with D maybe TRBD1 (6 bases). With 4 bases removed from V and 2 bases from J, the gap between germline ends came to 11 bases. The CDR3 consists of 14 residues. Germline CDR1 SGHRS, CDR2 YFSETQ. Here the CDR3 reads CASSLRQATDTQYF. As DNA, the CDR3 is TGCGCCAGCAGCCTACGACAGGCCACAGATACGCAGTATTTT.

The rearrangement joins TRBV24-1 to TRBJ2-2; 11 positions match TRBD1. Germline CDR1 reads KGHDR; CDR2 reads SFDVKD. This CDR3 spans 14 amino acids. Trimming took 9 bases from V and 7 from J; bases not matched to a gene: 6. The CDR3 region is CATEGQGAGGELFF. CDR3 coding DNA: TGTGCCACCGAAGGACAGGGGGCAGGCGGGGAGCTGTTTTTT.

The rearrangement links TRBV7-3 to TRBJ2-3; possibly TRBD2 for D (6 bases). Trimming stripped 5 bases from V and 0 bases from J, with 15 bases between. The CDR3 spans 16 residues. Looked up from germline, CDR1 is SGHTA and CDR2 is FQGTGA. CDR3 sequence reads: CASSTKISGSTDTQYF. In DNA form, the CDR3 reads TGTGCCAGCAGCACAAAAATTAGCGGCAGCACAGATACGCAGTATTTT. The variable domain in full, completed from reference TRBV7-3 and TRBJ2-3, reads GAGVSQTPSNKVTEKGKYVELRCDPISGHTALYWYRQSLGQGPEFLIYFQGTGAADDSGLPNDRFFAVRPEGSVSTLKIQRTERGDSAVYLCASSTKISGSTDTQYFGPGTRLTVL.

The V call is TRBV10-3, the J call TRBJ1-6; 8 bases line up with TRBD1. The CDR3 has 13 amino acids. Germline lookup yields CDR1 ENHRY and CDR2 SYGVKD. J gave up 9 bases and V 7 bases, and 5 bases lay outside the gene matches. The CDR3 protein is CAIKDRGASPLHF. CDR3 in DNA: TGTGCCATCAAAGACAGGGGAGCTTCACCCCTCCACTTT.

The chain recombines TRBV7-9 with TRBJ1-1; no reliable D call. This CDR3 comprises 15 residues. Looked up from germline, CDR1 is SEHNR and CDR2 is FQNEAQ (reference sequence). V lost 2 bases to trimming and J lost 1 base, with 11 bases between them. The CDR3 loop is CASSLSYGGNTEAFF. CDR3 nucleotides: TGTGCCAGCAGCTTATCCTACGGTGGGAACACTGAAGCTTTCTTT.

The rearrangement joins TRBV2 to TRBJ1-6, with 9 bases that match TRBD1. V lost 6 bases to trimming and J lost 8 bases; unmatched junction nucleotides: 8. Germline V gene data show CDR1 as SNHLY and CDR2 as FYNNEI. CDR3 length equals 15 residues. The CDR3 nucleotides read TGTGCCAGCAGAGAGGACAGGGGTCCGGATTCACCCCTCCACTTT. The encoded protein is CASREDRGPDSPLHF.

This chain uses TRBV6-5 with TRBJ2-7; 8 positions agree with TRBD1. V dropped 3 bases and J dropped 0; count of bases not matched to a gene: 4. CDR1 is MNHEY, CDR2 SVGAGI, per germline. The CDR3 length is 15 residues. In DNA form, the CDR3 reads TGTGCCAGCAGTTATGGAGGGACAGGCTCCTACGAGCAGTACTTC. Translation gives CASSYGGTGSYEQYF.

DNA for the CDR3: TGTGCCAGCAGTCGCAGGAATCAGCCCCAGCATTTT. Protein: CASSRRNQPQHF. The chain uses TRBV27 and TRBJ1-5; D gene uncertain. V was pared by 5 bases and J by 4 bases, with 6 bases between. CDR3 length: 12 residues. Germline values: CDR1 MNHEY, CDR2 SMNVEV (reference sequence).

The V and J genes are TRBV21-1 and TRBJ1-4; TRBD1 is the table's D call, not checked against the DNA. TRBV21-1 is listed as a pseudogene. The CDR3 covers 14 residues. The CDR3 DNA follows: TGTGCCAGCAGCAGGAAGGGGGCGTGCGGAAAACTGTTTTTT. Its protein is CASSRKGACGKLFF.

This chain uses TRBV28 with TRBJ1-2, with 10 bases fitting TRBD1. Trimming cost V 5 bases and J 5 bases; bases outside gene matches: 5. CDR1 is MDHEN, CDR2 SYDVKM, per germline. The CDR3 loop spans 14 amino acids. CDR3 sequence reads: CASSRQGARYGYTF. CDR3 nucleotides: TGTGCCAGCAGTCGACAGGGGGCCAGGTATGGCTACACCTTC.

The gene calls are TRBV10-2 and TRBJ1-2, with D perhaps TRBD1 (6 bases). Trimming removed 10 bases from V and 0 bases from J, with 15 bases in between. This CDR3 spans 14 amino acids. CDR1 and CDR2 from the germline V gene are WSHSY and SAAADI. Here the CDR3 reads CATQQGHSNYGYTF. CDR3 nucleotides: TGCGCCACGCAACAGGGACATTCTAACTATGGCTACACCTTC.

This clone was detected once. The CDR3 loop is CATSDFKRGAMKDEQFF. CDR3 DNA: TGTGCCACCAGTGATTTTAAGCGGGGGGCGATGAAGGATGAGCAGTTCTTC. V gene TRBV24-1 combines with J gene TRBJ2-1, with 9 bases identical to TRBD2. J gave up 8 bases and V 1 base, and 11 bases lay outside the gene matches. This CDR3 spans 17 amino acids. The germline V gene has CDR1 KGHDR and CDR2 SFDVKD.

The chain couples TRBV29-1 to TRBJ2-1; maybe TRBD1 (5 bases). CDR3 length equals 15 residues. Trimming removed 4 bases from V and 4 bases from J, with 17 bases in between. Per the germline V gene, CDR1 is SQVTM and CDR2 is ANQGSEA. Here the CDR3 reads CSVVEQGLGYNEQFF. The CDR3 DNA reads TGCAGCGTTGTGGAGCAGGGCCTGGGGTACAATGAGCAGTTCTTC.

This rearrangement joins TRBV6-6 to TRBJ1-4; no firm D call. Per germline, CDR1 MNHNY and CDR2 SVGAGI (reference sequence). V was pared by 6 bases and J by 8 bases, with 13 bases between. This CDR3 contains 13 residues. The CDR3 nucleotides are TGTGCCAGCAGGGGAGCGATCATGGAAAAACTGTTTTTT. This gives the protein CASRGAIMEKLFF.

This clone turned up a few times. The V and J genes are TRBV5-6 and TRBJ1-2; the D is unclear. Trimming stripped 4 bases from V and 4 bases from J, with 11 bases between. Germline V gene data show CDR1 as SGHDT and CDR2 as YYEEEE. This CDR3 is 13 amino acids long. CDR3 sequence: CASSLEAAYGYTF. CDR3 sequence (DNA): TGTGCCAGCAGCCTCGAGGCGGCCTATGGCTACACCTTC.

The count of this clone is one. The chain has TRBV5-1 and TRBJ1-1, with TRBD1 as a possible D gene (5 bases). With 4 bases removed from V and 9 bases from J, the gap between germline ends came to 13 bases. The germline CDR1 and CDR2 sequences are SGHRS and YFSETQ. The CDR3 loop spans 12 amino acids. DNA for the CDR3: TGCGCCAGCAGCCGGTCGGCAGGGCAAGCTTTCTTT. It yields the protein CASSRSAGQAFF.

The gene calls are TRBV10-3 and TRBJ1-1; D gene unclear. The CDR3 loop spans 13 amino acids. CDR1 and CDR2 (germline): ENHRY, SYGVKD. Trimming cost V 8 bases and J 2 bases, with 12 bases left between them. CDR3 coding DNA: TGTGCCATCCAAAGGGAGGCCAACACTGAAGCTTTCTTT. This encodes CAIQREANTEAFF.

The CDR3 sequence: CASSRTGTGNTEAFF. CDR3 coding DNA: TGTGCCAGCAGTCGTACCGGGACTGGTAACACTGAAGCTTTCTTT. The chain couples TRBV3-1 (or the pseudogene TRBV3-2) to TRBJ1-1; D perhaps matches TRBD1 (5 bases). Trimming cost V 6 bases and J 2 bases, with 16 bases left between them. This CDR3 region has 15 residues. Germline V CDR1 and CDR2: LGHDT, YNNKEL (reference sequence).

The genes are TRBV6-5 and TRBJ1-5, with D hard to call. The germline V gene has CDR1 MNHEY and CDR2 SVGAGI. The CDR3 is 13 amino acids. Trimming took 6 bases from V and 0 from J, leaving 6 bases between them. As DNA, the CDR3 is TGTGCCAGCAGCCCGTATAGCAATCAGCCCCAGCATTTT. Protein: CASSPYSNQPQHF.

J is TRBJ1-1 and V is TRBV5-1, with D hard to call. V shed 0 bases and J shed 1 base, with 4 bases lying between them. The CDR3 sequence is 13 residues long. Germline loops: CDR1 SGHRS, CDR2 YFSETQ. The CDR3 loop reads CASSLGRNTEAFF. The CDR3 nucleotides read TGCGCCAGCAGCTTGGGCAGGAACACTGAAGCTTTCTTT. Based on the CDR3 plus reference TRBV5-1 and TRBJ1-1, the full variable domain is KAGVTQTPRYLIKTRGQQVTLSCSPISGHRSVSWYQQTPGQGLQFLFEYFSETQRNKGNFPGRFSGRQFSNSRSEMNVSTLELGDSALYLCASSLGRNTEAFFGQGTRLTVV.

On this clone: The junction and the germline gene differ at one end; a read error may be behind it. The chain uses TRBV7-8 and TRBJ1-2; TRBD1 matches at 7 bases. This CDR3 region has 13 residues. Germline CDR1 and CDR2: SGHVS and FQNEAQ. The CDR3 bases are TGTGTCAGCAGCTTAGAACAGGGGTATGGCTACACCTTC. It translates to CVSSLEQGYGYTF.

J is TRBJ1-5 and V is TRBV18; D is unresolved. The V gene's germline CDR1 is KGHSH and CDR2 LQKENI. The CDR3 runs to 15 residues. Trimming took off 2 bases at V and 4 bases at J, with 12 bases between the two ends. The chain's CDR3 is CASSPGGLGNQPQHF. CDR3 DNA sequence: TGTGCCAGCTCACCAGGAGGGCTTGGGAATCAGCCCCAGCATTTT.

A single count supports this clone. This chain joins TRBV7-9 and TRBJ1-1, with D maybe TRBD1 (5 bases). Germline V gene lookup returns CDR1 SEHNR and CDR2 FQNEAQ (reference sequence). Trimming took off 5 bases at V and 6 bases at J, with 19 bases between the two ends. This CDR3 region has 15 residues. The CDR3 is CASSPMSAGGSEAFF. As DNA, the CDR3 is TGTGCCAGCAGCCCAATGTCCGCCGGGGGGTCTGAAGCTTTCTTT. Based on the CDR3 plus reference TRBV7-9 and TRBJ1-1, the full variable domain is DTGVSQNPRHKITKRGQNVTFRCDPISEHNRLYWYRQTLGQGPEFLTYFQNEAQLEKSRLLSDRFSAERPKGSFSTLEIQRTEQGDSAMYLCASSPMSAGGSEAFFGQGTRLTVV.

The J gene is TRBJ2-7, the V gene TRBV19, with TRBD1 as a possible D gene (5 bases). This CDR3 comprises 14 residues. With 7 bases removed from V and 0 bases from J, the gap between germline ends came to 13 bases. The germline V gene encodes CDR1 LNHDA and CDR2 SQIVND (reference sequence). This CDR3 reads CASKRGPGSYEQYF. The CDR3 coding sequence is TGTGCCAGTAAAAGGGGTCCGGGCTCCTACGAGCAGTACTTC. The whole variable domain, filled in from reference TRBV19 and TRBJ2-7, reads DGGITQSPKYLFRKEGQNVTLSCEQNLNHDAMYWYRQDPGQGLRLIYYSQIVNDFQKGDIAEGYSVSREKKESFPLTVTSAQKNPTAFYLCASKRGPGSYEQYFGPGTRLTVT.

The V and J genes are TRBV7-2 and TRBJ1-2, with 7 bases that match TRBD1. The CDR3 totals 15 residues. Germline V gene data show CDR1 as SGHTA and CDR2 as FQGNSA. J lost 0 bases, V lost 5 bases, and 6 bases had no gene match. This CDR3 reads CASSPFDRANYGYTF. The DNA of the CDR3 is TGTGCCAGCAGCCCCTTCGACAGGGCTAACTATGGCTACACCTTC.

This clone has just a few counts. The V call is TRBV30, the J call TRBJ1-1; 7 nucleotides agree with TRBD1. J gave up 3 bases and V 3 bases, and 4 bases lay outside the gene matches. Looked up from germline, CDR1 is GTSNPN and CDR2 is SVGIG (reference sequence). The CDR3 runs to 13 residues. CDR3 loop: CAWRMGQHTEAFF. CDR3 bases: TGTGCCTGGAGGATGGGACAGCACACTGAAGCTTTCTTT. The whole variable domain, filled in from reference TRBV30 and TRBJ1-1, reads SQTIHQWPATLVQPVGSPLSLECTVEGTSNPNLYWYRQAAGRGLQLLFYSVGIGQISSEVPQNLSASRPQDRQFILSSKKLLLSDSGFYLCAWRMGQHTEAFFGQGTRLTVV.

The table lists this clone with a count of one. The rearrangement joins TRBV7-9 to TRBJ1-2, with D maybe TRBD1 (5 bases). The ends were cut back, 1 base at V and 5 bases at J, with 11 bases in the middle. In germline, CDR1 is SEHNR, CDR2 FQNEAQ (reference sequence). This CDR3 comprises 14 residues. The CDR3 DNA sequence: TGTGCCAGCAGCTTAGGAACGGGGGATTATGGCTACACCTTC. Translating it yields CASSLGTGDYGYTF.

The chain employs TRBV18 and TRBJ1-2; D gene uncertain. CDR3 length: 17 amino acids. V was clipped by 4 bases and J by 1 base, with 19 bases between them. In germline, CDR1 is KGHSH, CDR2 LQKENI. In DNA, the CDR3 is TGTGCCAGCTCACAAAATGAGGGTGGAGGCGATAACTATGGCTACACCTTC. Protein sequence: CASSQNEGGGDNYGYTF.